This T cell receptor (beta chain) was obtained from a study of cytomegalovirus exposure and HLA in healthy donors. Findings and limits, study-wide: By a later analysis, the bulk of CMV-associated TCR beta chains appeared HLA-restricted. Investigators reported fewer than 200 TCR beta chains as tied to cytomegalovirus.

It was with 60 Vbeta and 13 Jbeta primers that the PCR ran. The method was immunoSEQ multiplex PCR; TCRdb's version includes in-frame clones alone and lacks a portion of them. The profile shows approximately 190,000 clones, 81% of them singletons. The CDR3 sequence is 12 residues long. The germline gives CDR1 MNHNY, CDR2 SVGAGI (reference sequence). Trimming at V came to 11 bases and at J to 8 bases, leaving 5 bases not matched to a gene. On this clone: Its specificity is unknown.

This receptor was obtained from a man between 50 and 59 years old in good health and CMV-seronegative. The sample comprised PBMCs. This chain connects TRBV6-6 to TRBJ1-6; 8 bases fit TRBD1. The CDR3 region is CASRTGHSPLHF. The CDR3 DNA is TGTGCCTCAAGGACAGGGCATTCACCCCTCCACTTT.